This T cell receptor beta chain was found in a study of blood T cell repertoires in COVID-19. Study context: PBMCs, B-cell-depleted T cells, or T cells were the source of the cDNA or gDNA that made up the material.

Trimming shortened V by 2 bases and J by 1 base, and 25 bases separated the two germline ends. Germline lookup yields CDR1 MNHEY and CDR2 SMNVEV (reference sequence). The CDR3 is 20 amino acids. The participants were between about 18 and 90 years old and came from 24 US areas. The study counted Cohort 3 donors as recovered given two negative PCRs, clearance, or symptom resolution. Authors' processing steps: Reference gene primer amplification gave nucleated cell count estimates. TCRdb keeps only in-frame clones here, not all; method: immunoSEQ multiplex PCR. The D gene and trimming were derived from the DNA, and the V and J assignments and clone size from that table. The table lists 200,000 to 250,000 clones, about 81% of them singletons.

The gene calls are TRBV27 and TRBJ2-3, with D possibly TRBD2 on 7 matching bases. The specimen sequenced was PBMCs or T cells enriched from blood (not recorded which). The clonotype was recovered from a man aged 35 to 55 who had recovered from COVID-19. CDR3 region: CASSLKPSALGRGGTDTQYF. CDR3 DNA sequence: TGTGCCAGCAGTTTAAAACCCTCGGCCTTGGGGAGGGGGGGCACAGATACGCAGTATTTT.